This passage covers 11 T cell receptor beta chains from one sample sequenced in a study of T cell responses to AZD1222 COVID-19 vaccine. The protocol was immunoSEQ multiplex PCR, while the TCRdb copy is restricted to in-frame clones and leaves out a portion. The sample contains some 88,000 clones, 92% of which appear only once. Sequencing was performed on peripheral blood, taken on day 0 of AZD1222 vaccination. Source of these receptors: an adult in good health.

A remark on this clone: Other DNA variants within this sample encode the same CDR3. The chain couples TRBV6-1 to TRBJ1-5; D uncertain. Trimming stripped 1 base from V and 4 bases from J, with 8 bases between. This CDR3 is 14 amino acids long. In germline, CDR1 is MNHNS, CDR2 SASEGT. As DNA, the CDR3 is TGTGCCAGCAGTGAAGGGGGAGGGAATCAGCCCCAGCATTTT. This gives the protein CASSEGGGNQPQHF.

The count of this clone is one. CDR3 protein: CASREESGKEDYGYTF. The CDR3 DNA sequence: TGTGCCAGCAGAGAAGAGTCAGGGAAAGAGGACTATGGCTACACCTTC. The V and J genes are TRBV5-6 and TRBJ1-2; maybe TRBD1 (5 bases). The CDR3 has 16 amino acids. CDR1 and CDR2 from the germline V gene are SGHDT and YYEEEE. Trimming took off 5 bases at V and 3 bases at J, with 20 bases between the two ends.

The chain links TRBV6-6 to TRBJ1-5; D uncertain. CDR3 length equals 13 residues. CDR1 MNHNY and CDR2 SVGAGI come from the germline V gene (reference sequence). The V end was cut by 7 bases, the J end by 9 bases, with 16 bases between. CDR3 DNA: TGTGCCAGCATCCACGAACAGTCCTGGCCCCAGCATTTT. Its protein product is CASIHEQSWPQHF.

V gene TRBV6-5 combines with J gene TRBJ2-7; D may correspond to TRBD1 or TRBD2 (5 bases each). V lost 6 bases to trimming and J lost 1 base, with 10 bases between them. There are 13 residues in the CDR3. Germline-derived CDR1 and CDR2 are MNHEY and SVGAGI. The CDR3 bases are TGTGCCAGCAGCCTGGGACGTTCCTACGAGCAGTACTTC. Translated: CASSLGRSYEQYF.

The chain uses TRBV2 and TRBJ1-1; no clear D. This CDR3 contains 13 residues. The V gene's germline CDR1 is SNHLY and CDR2 FYNNEI. V shed 5 bases and J shed 1 base, with 8 bases lying between them. CDR3 residues: CASSREKNTEAFF. In DNA form, the CDR3 reads TGTGCCAGCAGTAGGGAGAAGAACACTGAAGCTTTCTTT.

Here the CDR3 reads CAIGRLAGGMGYEQYF. CDR3 DNA: TGTGCCATCGGGAGACTAGCGGGAGGGATGGGTTACGAGCAGTACTTC. V gene TRBV10-3 combines with J gene TRBJ2-7, with 14 positions matching TRBD2. Trimming took 8 bases from V and 4 from J; bases not matched to a gene: 10. Looked up from germline, CDR1 is ENHRY and CDR2 is SYGVKD. This CDR3 region has 16 residues.

This clone was observed a handful of times. The rearrangement uses TRBV19 and TRBJ2-1; D ambiguous. Germline CDR1 reads LNHDA; CDR2 reads SQIVND (reference sequence). Trimming took 5 bases from V and 3 from J, leaving 11 bases between them. The CDR3 has 14 residues. The CDR3 coding sequence is TGTGCCAGTAGTGCAGTACAGTACTACAATGAGCAGTTCTTC. It codes for CASSAVQYYNEQFF.

This clone was seen only once. V usage is TRBV7-3 and J usage is TRBJ1-4, with 7 positions matching TRBD1. The germline CDR1 and CDR2 sequences are SGHTA and FQGTGA. The CDR3 has 17 amino acids. V trimming: 5 bases; J trimming: 5 bases; junction bases outside the gene matches: 14. Written as DNA, the CDR3 is TGTGCCAGCAGCGCCAGGAAGGGGGCGATGAGGAATGAAAAACTGTTTTTT. Amino acid sequence: CASSARKGAMRNEKLFF.

The chain couples TRBV5-6 to TRBJ2-7, with 8 bases identical to TRBD2. The junction had 9 bases not matched to a gene; V was cut back by 4 bases and J by 0 bases. The CDR3 is made up of 16 amino acids. Germline values: CDR1 SGHDT, CDR2 YYEEEE. The CDR3 region is CASSTRGRKSSYEQYF. The DNA of the CDR3 is TGTGCCAGCAGCACCCGCGGGAGGAAAAGCTCCTACGAGCAGTACTTC.

The chain uses TRBV7-2 and TRBJ2-7; the D gene is possibly TRBD2 (6 bases). The CDR3 loop spans 14 amino acids. Trimming removed 5 bases at V and 1 base at J, with 12 bases between. CDR1 is SGHTA and CDR2 is FQGNSA in the germline V gene. In DNA form, the CDR3 reads TGTGCCAGCAGCACGGGGACTCGATCCTACGAGCAGTACTTC. Residues: CASSTGTRSYEQYF.

This clone appeared once. The CDR3 region has the DNA TGTGCCACCAGTGATTATGGCAGGATTGGGGGCCTAGGAGAGACCCAGTACTTC. It translates to CATSDYGRIGGLGETQYF. The chain is built from TRBV24-1 and TRBJ2-5; a weak D match, TRBD1 (6 bases). This CDR3 comprises 18 residues. The germline V gene encodes CDR1 KGHDR and CDR2 SFDVKD. Trimming took 2 bases from V and 4 from J, leaving 22 bases between them.